The 4 T cell receptor beta chains reported below all come from one sample, sequenced in a study of vaccination effects on CD4 cells after COVID-19. These receptors' antigens are unknown. Antigen-specific CD4+ T cells expanded by the ViraFEST assay with viral peptide pools were then sequenced. When around 10 days of culture had elapsed, CD4+ T cells were isolated. The data were produced by immunoSEQ multiplex PCR, yet TCRdb's version contains in-frame clones alone and is incomplete. The data contain approximately 30,000 clones, roughly 62% of them seen just once; the ten biggest clones take up under 30%. Source: CD4+ T cells from PBMCs cultured with HCoV-229E spike peptides, taken before COVID-19 vaccination. These receptors came from a human donor who received a COVID-19 vaccine.

The table lists this clone with a few counts. The V gene is TRBV7-9, the J gene TRBJ1-3; D ambiguous. The V and J ends lost 4 bases and 4 bases respectively, with 8 bases between them. CDR1 and CDR2 (germline): SEHNR, FQNEAQ (reference sequence). This CDR3 is 13 amino acids long. CDR3 DNA sequence: TGTGCCAGCAGCTATGCGGCCGGAAACACCATATATTTT. Residues: CASSYAAGNTIYF. The variable domain in full, completed from reference TRBV7-9 and TRBJ1-3, reads DTGVSQNPRHKITKRGQNVTFRCDPISEHNRLYWYRQTLGQGPEFLTYFQNEAQLEKSRLLSDRFSAERPKGSFSTLEIQRTEQGDSAMYLCASSYAAGNTIYFGEGSWLTVV.

Written as DNA, the CDR3 is TGTGCCAGCAGCGAGGGACTAGTGTCGGCCGGGGAGCTGTTTTTT. It encodes CASSEGLVSAGELFF. V and J are TRBV5-6 and TRBJ2-2; 8 positions agree with TRBD2. V lost 4 bases, J lost 6 bases, and 8 bases stayed unmatched. This CDR3 contains 15 residues. The germline V gene has CDR1 SGHDT and CDR2 YYEEEE.

This chain connects TRBV28 to TRBJ1-2; TRBD1 is a possible D gene (5 bases). The CDR3 has 15 amino acids. Germline CDR1 and CDR2: MDHEN and SYDVKM. Trimming removed 8 bases at V and 1 base at J, with 17 bases between. CDR3 amino acids: CASRGGGVLNYGYTF. The CDR3 DNA reads as TGTGCCAGCCGGGGGGGAGGGGTACTTAACTATGGCTACACCTTC.

V and J are TRBV28 and TRBJ1-5; D is ambiguous. V was pared by 4 bases and J by 2 bases, with 9 bases between. The germline V gene encodes CDR1 MDHEN and CDR2 SYDVKM. The CDR3 length is 14 residues. CDR3 residues: CASSYLLGNQPQHF. The CDR3 DNA follows: TGTGCCAGCAGTTATTTGTTGGGCAATCAGCCCCAGCATTTT. The full variable domain, in which reference TRBV28 and TRBJ1-5 provide the parts outside the CDR3, is DVKVTQSSRYLVKRTGEKVFLECVQDMDHENMFWYRQDPGLGLRLIYFSYDVKMKEKGDIPEGYSVSREKKERFSLILESASTNQTSMYLCASSYLLGNQPQHFGDGTRLSIL.